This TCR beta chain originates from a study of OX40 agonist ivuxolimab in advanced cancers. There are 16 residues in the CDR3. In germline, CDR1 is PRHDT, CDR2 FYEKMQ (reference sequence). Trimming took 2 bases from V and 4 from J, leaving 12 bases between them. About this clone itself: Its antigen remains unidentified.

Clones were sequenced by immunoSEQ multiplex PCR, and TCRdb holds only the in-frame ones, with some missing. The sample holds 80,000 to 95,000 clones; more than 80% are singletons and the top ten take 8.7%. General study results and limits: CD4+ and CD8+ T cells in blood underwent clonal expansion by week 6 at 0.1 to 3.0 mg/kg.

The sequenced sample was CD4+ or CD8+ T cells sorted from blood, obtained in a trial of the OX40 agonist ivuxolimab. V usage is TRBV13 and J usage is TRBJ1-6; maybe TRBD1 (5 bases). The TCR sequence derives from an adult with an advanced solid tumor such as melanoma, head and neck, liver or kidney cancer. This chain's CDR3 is CASSLRRTTYNSPLHF. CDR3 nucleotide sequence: TGTGCCAGCAGCTTACGACGGACAACTTATAATTCACCCCTCCACTTT.